A single sample gave rise to the 26 T cell receptor beta chains below, sequenced in a study of shared clonotypes between healthy human individuals. The assay was immunoSEQ multiplex PCR, and TCRdb's table has in-frame clones only and misses some. Of more than 200,000 clones in the sample, 50% to 80% were seen once. The sequenced material came from memory CD4+ T cells sorted from blood. The subset: CD45RA-negative fraction. These receptors were taken from a man in his thirties or forties in good health.

This rearrangement joins TRBV9 to TRBJ2-7; D gene uncertain. V lost 0 bases to trimming and J lost 2 bases, with 12 bases between them. CDR1 is SGDLS and CDR2 is YYNGEE in the germline V gene. The CDR3 runs 15 residues. This CDR3 reads CASSVGLNLPYEQYF. The CDR3 region has the DNA TGTGCCAGCAGCGTAGGGCTTAACCTCCCCTACGAGCAGTACTTC.

The table lists this clone with many counts. The gene calls are TRBV2 and TRBJ1-5; no definite D call. Germline lookup yields CDR1 SNHLY and CDR2 FYNNEI. The germline V and J ends were trimmed by 1 base and 12 bases, with 16 bases remaining between them. The CDR3 is 14 amino acids. The CDR3 DNA reads as TGTGCCAGCAGTGAAGGGATCAGGACTGCCGACCAGCATTTT. Translation gives CASSEGIRTADQHF.

About this clone itself: Other DNA sequences from this sample encode an identical CDR3 as well. The V gene is TRBV11-3, the J gene TRBJ2-1; possible D gene TRBD2, 6 bases. V was cut by 1 base and J by 6 bases, with 7 bases left in between. The germline V gene has CDR1 SGHNT and CDR2 YENEEA. The CDR3 is made up of 13 amino acids. In nucleotides, the CDR3 is TGTGCCAGCAGCTTAGGGGGGGTCAATGAGCAGTTCTTC. This sequence encodes CASSLGGVNEQFF.

The chain has TRBV2 and TRBJ1-2, with a weak D call TRBD1 (5 bases). The V gene's germline CDR1 is SNHLY and CDR2 FYNNEI. The CDR3 sequence is 14 residues long. The V end lost 4 bases, the J end lost 4 bases, and 13 bases lay between the germline ends. As DNA, the CDR3 is TGTGCCAGCAGTGGGCAGGGCCAGATCTATGGCTACACCTTC. This encodes CASSGQGQIYGYTF.

V and J are TRBV15 and TRBJ2-1; TRBD2 aligns across 10 bases. V lost 0 bases to trimming and J lost 0 bases; unmatched junction nucleotides: 11. The CDR3 length is 20 residues. Germline CDR1 and CDR2: LNHNV and YYDKDF (reference sequence). The CDR3: CATSRDTFIAGGPSYNEQFF. The CDR3 DNA sequence: TGTGCCACCAGCAGAGATACATTTATAGCGGGAGGACCCTCCTACAATGAGCAGTTCTTC.

By sample fraction, this clone is large. Other DNA variants within this sample encode the same CDR3. The genes are TRBV6-1 and TRBJ1-1; TRBD1 might be the D (5 bases). Germline V lookup: CDR1 MNHNS, CDR2 SASEGT. The CDR3 is 14 residues long. Deletions cut 1 base from V and 5 bases from J, with 11 bases between. The CDR3 DNA follows: TGTGCCAGCAGTGAAGTGGGGGGGGGTACTGAAGCTTTCTTT. Protein: CASSEVGGGTEAFF.

This clone occurred many times. CDR3 in amino acids: CASSRDTANYGYTF. CDR3 DNA sequence: TGCGCCAGCAGCCGCGATACAGCTAACTATGGCTACACCTTC. The chain combines TRBV5-1 with TRBJ1-2, with unresolved D. The CDR3 length is 14 residues. V was trimmed by 4 bases and J by 0 bases, leaving 10 bases between them. The germline V gene encodes CDR1 SGHRS and CDR2 YFSETQ.

This clone has just one count. V usage is TRBV14 and J usage is TRBJ1-1, with D maybe TRBD1 (6 bases). CDR1 is SGHDN, CDR2 FVKESK, per germline. With 3 bases removed from V and 6 bases from J, the gap between germline ends came to 14 bases. This CDR3 is built from 14 residues. CDR3 DNA: TGTGCCAGCAGCCACCTTCTAACAGGGCCTGAAGCTTTCTTT. Protein product: CASSHLLTGPEAFF.

This CDR3 reads CASASPDLISYGYTF. The DNA for the CDR3 is TGTGCCAGCGCATCCCCAGACCTCATTAGCTATGGCTACACCTTC. The J gene is TRBJ1-2, the V gene TRBV27; D unclear. Germline CDR1 MNHEY, CDR2 SMNVEV (reference sequence). The V gene lost 8 bases and the J gene lost 4 bases, with 20 bases spanning the gap. The CDR3 has 15 amino acids.

CDR3 sequence reads: CASSYQTGTNEKLFF. The CDR3 nucleotides are TGCGCCAGCAGCTACCAAACAGGGACTAATGAAAAACTGTTTTTT. The chain employs TRBV5-1 and TRBJ1-4; TRBD1 might be the D (6 bases). Germline V CDR1 and CDR2: SGHRS, YFSETQ. Trimming shortened V by 3 bases and J by 2 bases, and 11 bases separated the two germline ends. CDR3 length: 15 amino acids.

In its sample, this clone was seen a few times. The chain uses TRBV29-1 and TRBJ1-1, with D possibly being TRBD1 (6 bases). V lost 7 bases to trimming and J lost 6 bases, with 15 bases between them. The CDR3 extends over 12 amino acids. Germline CDR1 reads SQVTM; CDR2 reads ANQGSEA. CDR3 residues: CSGQDQKPEAFF. The DNA of the CDR3 is TGCAGCGGACAGGATCAGAAACCTGAAGCTTTCTTT.

As to this clone: The junction differs from germline at one of its ends, possibly a read error. In DNA, the CDR3 is TGTGCCAGCAGCGACCGGGGTTTCACATATACGCAGTATTTT. Translation gives CASSDRGFTYTQYF. The chain is built from TRBV6-5 and TRBJ2-3; D may be TRBD2 (5 bases). The CDR3 covers 14 residues. The germline V gene has CDR1 MNHEY and CDR2 SVGAGI.

This clone has a handful of counts. This sequence joins TRBV9 and TRBJ2-7; TRBD1 matches at 7 bases. Germline V gene lookup returns CDR1 SGDLS and CDR2 YYNGEE. V lost 0 bases to trimming and J lost 4 bases; unmatched junction nucleotides: 10. This CDR3 is built from 16 residues. This CDR3 is CASSVGGWGQSYEQYF. CDR3 DNA sequence: TGTGCCAGCAGCGTAGGGGGCTGGGGACAGTCTTACGAGCAGTACTTC.

This clone was observed a few times. J is TRBJ2-1 and V is TRBV7-2; TRBD1 might be the D (6 bases). This CDR3 comprises 12 residues. Germline CDR1 is SGHTA and CDR2 is FQGNSA. V gave up 5 bases and J gave up 7 bases, with 9 bases separating them. In DNA, the CDR3 is TGTGCCAGCAGCAGTACAGGGAATGAGCAGTTCTTC. This sequence encodes CASSSTGNEQFF. Looking up the rest from reference TRBV7-2 and TRBJ2-1 gives the full variable domain: GAGVSQSPSNKVTEKGKDVELRCDPISGHTALYWYRQSLGQGLEFLIYFQGNSAPDKSGLPSDRFSAERTGGSVSTLTIQRTQQEDSAVYLCASSSTGNEQFFGPGTRLTVL.

This clone has more than one count but fewer than ten. The V call is TRBV7-2, the J call TRBJ2-7, with D unresolved. The CDR3 contains 14 residues. The V and J ends lost 3 bases and 0 bases respectively, with 9 bases between them. In germline, CDR1 is SGHTA, CDR2 FQGNSA. DNA for the CDR3: TGTGCCAGCAGCTTTGGACCGAACTCCTACGAGCAGTACTTC. Its translation is CASSFGPNSYEQYF.

In this sample, this clone turned up a few times. The chain uses TRBV6-5 and TRBJ2-1; the match to TRBD2 covers 7 bases. The CDR3 covers 15 residues. The germline V gene encodes CDR1 MNHEY and CDR2 SVGAGI. V dropped 10 bases and J dropped 6; count of bases not matched to a gene: 15. For the CDR3, the DNA is TGTGCCACCCTAAGGGAGGGCCCCCGGGGCAATGAGCAGTTCTTC. This sequence encodes CATLREGPRGNEQFF.

The CDR3 DNA reads as TGTGCCAGCAGCTTGGAAAGGACTAGCGGGAGTAGAGAGACCCAGTACTTC. Translating gives CASSLERTSGSRETQYF. The genes are TRBV5-4 and TRBJ2-5; 13 bases align to TRBD2. The V gene end was trimmed by 0 bases and the J gene end by 4 bases; junction bases not matched to a gene: 6. The CDR3 is made up of 17 amino acids. Germline V CDR1 and CDR2: SGHNT, YYREEE (reference sequence).

The chain employs TRBV2 and TRBJ2-5; no reliable D call. Trimming took 4 bases from V and 5 from J, leaving 8 bases between them. Germline V gene lookup returns CDR1 SNHLY and CDR2 FYNNEI. CDR3 length: 12 residues. CDR3 protein: CASSVSAETQYF. CDR3 sequence (DNA): TGTGCCAGCAGTGTTTCCGCCGAGACCCAGTACTTC.

This rearrangement joins TRBV10-1 to TRBJ2-7; no firm D call. Trimming shortened V by 4 bases and J by 3 bases, and 4 bases separated the two germline ends. The CDR3 is 11 amino acids. Germline values: CDR1 WNHNN, CDR2 SYGVQD (reference sequence). The DNA for the CDR3 is TGCGCCAGCAGTGTTGGCTACGAGCAGTACTTC. This gives the protein CASSVGYEQYF.

This chain joins TRBV4-3 and TRBJ1-1, with 8 bases aligning to TRBD1. There are 14 residues in the CDR3. Germline V gene sequence: CDR1 LGHNA, CDR2 YSLEER. J gave up 5 bases and V 2 bases, and 4 bases lay outside the gene matches. CDR3 coding DNA: TGCGCCAGCAGCCAATCAACAGGGGGTACTGAAGCTTTCTTT. It yields the protein CASSQSTGGTEAFF.

The chain has TRBV16 and TRBJ1-2; D is ambiguous. The CDR3 runs to 12 residues. Germline CDR1 reads KGHSY; CDR2 reads FQNENV. Between the trimmed V and J ends, which lost 0 bases and 5 bases, there was a span of 4 bases. The CDR3 is CASSQSSYGYTF. CDR3 sequence (DNA): TGTGCCAGCAGCCAATCGTCGTATGGCTACACCTTC.

This clone was counted only a few times. The rearrangement uses TRBV10-1 and TRBJ2-7; possibly TRBD1 for D (5 bases). V was cut by 6 bases and J by 9 bases, with 15 bases left in between. Per germline, CDR1 WNHNN and CDR2 SYGVQD (reference sequence). The length of the CDR3 is 12 residues. This CDR3 is CASSGPGYMQYF. DNA for the CDR3: TGCGCCAGCAGCGGTCCAGGGTACATGCAGTACTTC.

In this sample, this clone turned up a few times. The gene calls are TRBV7-2 and TRBJ1-5, with a tentative D call TRBD1 (6 bases). The V and J ends lost 1 base and 12 bases respectively, with 16 bases between them. The CDR3 runs 14 residues. Germline lookup yields CDR1 SGHTA and CDR2 FQGNSA. For the CDR3, the DNA is TGTGCCAGCAGCTTAGTTACGGGGGCGCTGGGCCAGCATTTT. Amino acid sequence: CASSLVTGALGQHF.

V usage is TRBV11-2 and J usage is TRBJ2-4; D possibly corresponds to TRBD1 (6 bases). CDR1 is SGHAT, CDR2 FQNNGV, per germline. Trimming cost V 3 bases and J 8 bases, with 11 bases left between them. This CDR3 is 13 amino acids long. The chain's CDR3 is CASSFEQGDIQYF. CDR3 nucleotide sequence: TGTGCCAGCAGCTTCGAACAGGGTGACATTCAGTACTTC.

The rearrangement links TRBV30 to TRBJ2-5; D remains unclear. Germline V gene data show CDR1 as GTSNPN and CDR2 as SVGIG (reference sequence). The V end lost 4 bases, the J end lost 5 bases, and 14 bases lay between the germline ends. The CDR3 covers 13 residues. CDR3 sequence (DNA): TGTGCCTGGACAGGACGACTCAGGGAGACCCAGTACTTC. Its translation: CAWTGRLRETQYF.

This clone has only a few counts. This chain connects TRBV19 to TRBJ1-1, with D unresolved. The CDR3 runs 12 residues. V was shortened by 7 bases and J by 11 bases, with 17 bases between the two germline ends. CDR1 is LNHDA, CDR2 SQIVND, per germline (reference sequence). CDR3 nucleotides: TGTGCCAGTACTAGGGCCCCTTCCGAGGCTTTCTTT. It codes for CASTRAPSEAFF.